This T cell receptor (beta chain) was profiled in a study of regulatory T cells in long-lasting Graves disease. Broader study findings: Among the persistent patients, 2,500 to 3,000 public clonotypes were shared, more than the approximately 1,000 shared among new patients.

The CDR3 loop spans 14 amino acids. With 3 bases removed from V and 4 bases from J, the gap between germline ends came to 7 bases. Germline CDR1 reads MDHEN; CDR2 reads SYDVKM. Time point: persistent/refractory GD, antithyroid drugs over 5 years with positive TRAb. PBMC RNA served as the TCR library source. This clonotype appeared a few times. As yet, its antigen is unknown. TCR beta libraries were built with iRepertoire HTBI primers and Arm-PCR of CDR3 regions. TCRdb ran MiXCR on the multiplex PCR reads and lists one entry per CDR3 protein. The profile shows 600,000 to 850,000 distinct CDR3 sequences, 25% to 30% of them singletons.

Sequenced material: peripheral blood mononuclear cells (PBMCs), taken when the disease was refractory, from a patient treated with antithyroid drugs. The chain joins TRBV28 to TRBJ1-6; the D is unclear. The sequence was obtained from a female donor with Graves disease. CDR3 protein: CASSLRRYNSPLHF. CDR3 sequence (DNA): TGTGCCAGCAGTTTGAGACGATATAATTCACCCCTCCACTTT.